This is a list of T cell receptor beta chains from one sample in a study of a mutant IDH1 vaccine in newly diagnosed glioma. Here immunoSEQ multiplex PCR was the method, and the copy in TCRdb shows in-frame clones only, minus some. The repertoire holds fewer than 20,000 clones, with approximately 80% as singletons. Material: PBMCs, obtained from a glioma patient treated with radiotherapy, temozolomide or both. The receptors shown here come from a man aged 40-49 years with glioma. Each CDR3 is given with its conserved first and last residue. D genes are given only for firm matches. Part of the rows lack a size; the others show once, few, many or a class for expanded clones.

17	TRBJ2-5	NA	TRBV29-1	NA	CSALPRLRQGREETQYF	TGCAGCGCCCTCCCCCGCCTTCGACAGGGGAGGGAAGAGACCCAGTACTTC
16	TRBJ2-7	NA	TRBV7-9	NA	CASSLGGGTLTYEQYF	TGTGCCAGCAGCTTAGGTGGAGGGACCTTAACCTACGAGCAGTACTTC
14	TRBJ1-2	TRBD1	TRBV9	NA	CASSEGGQVGGYTF	TGTGCCAGCAGCGAAGGCGGACAGGTCGGAGGCTACACCTTC
11	TRBJ2-7	NA	TRBV10-3	NA	CAISGGYEQYF	TGTGCCATCAGCGGGGGTTACGAGCAGTACTTC
12	TRBJ1-1	NA	TRBV15	NA	CATSRARTEAFF	TGTGCCACCAGCAGAGCTCGCACTGAAGCTTTCTTT
15	TRBJ2-5	NA	TRBV9	NA	CASSVARGFPETQYF	TGTGCCAGCAGCGTAGCAAGAGGTTTTCCGGAGACTCAGTACTTC
14	TRBJ2-5	NA	TRBV6-5	NA	CASSYSRDQETQYF	TGTGCCAGCAGTTACTCGAGGGACCAAGAGACCCAGTACTTC
15	TRBJ2-7	NA	TRBV5-1	once	CASSLVVGSSYEQYF	TGCGCCAGCAGCTTGGTTGTCGGGAGCTCATACGAGCAGTACTTC
15	TRBJ2-1	TRBD1	TRBV19	NA	CASSIRQGARNEQFF	TGTGCCAGTAGTATAAGGCAGGGGGCGCGGAATGAGCAGTTCTTC
12	TRBJ2-7	NA	TRBV2	NA	CASSVRGFEQYF	TGTGCCAGCAGCGTTAGAGGGTTCGAGCAGTACTTC
15	TRBJ1-3	TRBD1	TRBV7-9	NA	CASSLRQGSGNTIYF	TGTGCCAGCAGCTTAAGACAGGGCTCTGGAAACACCATATATTTT
15	TRBJ1-4	NA	TRBV7-9	NA	CASRKPGATNEKLFF	TGTGCCAGCAGGAAACCGGGAGCAACTAATGAAAAACTGTTTTTT
17	TRBJ2-2	NA	TRBV6-1	NA	CASSAPRDTRNTGELFF	TGTGCCAGCAGTGCCCCGCGGGACACCCGAAACACCGGGGAGCTGTTTTTT
14	TRBJ1-6	NA	TRBV6-5	NA	CASSSRTNNSPLHF	TGTGCCAGCAGTTCTCGGACGAATAATTCACCCCTCCACTTT
16	TRBJ2-2	TRBD1	TRBV18	NA	CASSSTGGLNTGELFF	TGTGCCAGCTCATCAACAGGGGGCCTTAACACCGGGGAGCTGTTTTTT
19	TRBJ2-2	NA	TRBV7-6	few	CASSDWGGALTANTGELFF	TGTGCCAGCAGCGACTGGGGGGGGGCCCTTACGGCGAACACCGGGGAGCTGTTTTTT
14	TRBJ2-7	TRBD2	TRBV7-9	NA	CASRAGTSIHEQYF	TGTGCCAGCAGGGCCGGGACTAGCATCCACGAGCAGTACTTC
17	TRBJ1-6	NA	TRBV9	NA	CASSVVDRPSYNSPLHF	TGTGCCAGCAGCGTAGTGGACAGACCATCCTATAATTCACCCCTCCACTTT
18	TRBJ1-5	TRBD1	TRBV6-1	NA	CASSVRDRAVRGNQPQHF	TGTGCCAGCAGTGTCCGGGACAGAGCAGTGAGGGGCAATCAGCCCCAGCATTTT
12	TRBJ2-1	TRBD2	TRBV29-1	NA	CSVLREGGEQFF	TGCAGCGTCTTACGGGAGGGGGGTGAGCAGTTCTTC
14	TRBJ1-1	NA	TRBV7-9	NA	CASSPLAWGTEAFF	TGTGCCAGCAGCCCGCTGGCATGGGGTACTGAAGCTTTCTTT
16	TRBJ2-1	NA	TRBV11-3	NA	CASSFSIGPNNDEQFF	TGTGCCAGCAGCTTCTCAATAGGACCGAATAACGATGAGCAGTTCTTC
16	TRBJ1-5	TRBD1	TRBV9	NA	CASSDRDRPYNQPQHF	TGTGCCAGCAGCGACCGGGACAGACCCTACAATCAGCCCCAGCATTTT
14	TRBJ1-1	NA	TRBV29-1	NA	CSVAGGASNTEAFF	TGCAGCGTTGCGGGGGGGGCTTCGAACACTGAAGCTTTCTTT
14	TRBJ2-3	TRBD2	TRBV2	NA	CASKASGRTDTQYF	TGTGCCAGCAAGGCTAGCGGGAGAACAGATACGCAGTATTTT
18	TRBJ1-5	NA	TRBV27	NA	CASSLTWDGVYSNQPQHF	TGTGCCAGCAGTTTAACTTGGGACGGGGTCTATAGCAATCAGCCCCAGCATTTT
13	TRBJ1-1	NA	TRBV7-2	NA	CASSHSGNTEAFF	TGTGCCAGCAGCCATTCTGGGAACACTGAAGCTTTCTTT
11	TRBJ1-1	NA	TRBV20-1	NA	CSARAVSEAFF	TGCAGTGCTAGAGCAGTATCTGAAGCTTTCTTT
15	TRBJ2-3	NA	TRBV18	NA	CASSPPHRSTDTQYF	TGTGCCAGCTCACCTCCGCATAGAAGCACAGATACGCAGTATTTT
14	TRBJ1-5	TRBD1	TRBV6-5	NA	CATRGGGGNQPQHF	TGTGCCACCAGGGGGGGCGGCGGCAATCAGCCCCAGCATTTT
17	TRBJ1-6	NA	TRBV5-5	NA	CASSLSPPGGNNSPLHF	TGTGCCAGCAGCTTAAGCCCGCCAGGCGGAAATAATTCACCCCTCCACTTT
15	TRBJ2-5	NA	TRBV2	NA	CASMGHGPFGETQYF	TGTGCCAGCATGGGGCATGGGCCTTTTGGGGAGACCCAGTACTTC
16	TRBJ2-7	NA	TRBV29-1	NA	CSVGVPLIGFSYEQYF	TGCAGCGTTGGTGTACCGCTAATAGGATTCTCCTACGAGCAGTACTTC
16	TRBJ1-4	NA	TRBV28	few	CASSFSPGAGFEKLFF	TGTGCCAGCAGTTTTTCTCCGGGGGCGGGTTTTGAAAAACTGTTTTTT
16	TRBJ1-4	NA	TRBV7-2	NA	CASSLDPLATNEKLFF	TGTGCCAGCAGCTTAGATCCCCTTGCAACTAATGAAAAACTGTTTTTT
16	TRBJ2-7	TRBD2	TRBV6-1	NA	CASSEDYASGSNEQYF	TGTGCCAGCAGTGAAGATTACGCTAGCGGGAGTAACGAGCAGTACTTC
16	TRBJ1-3	TRBD1	TRBV5-1	NA	CASSLEGRGPGNTIYF	TGCGCCAGCAGCTTGGAAGGCAGGGGGCCTGGAAACACCATATATTTT
13	TRBJ2-7	NA	TRBV15	NA	CATSRDYPYEQYF	TGTGCCACCAGCAGAGACTACCCCTACGAGCAGTACTTC
13	TRBJ1-5	NA	TRBV10-1	NA	CASSESGTQPQHF	TGCGCCAGCAGTGAGTCTGGAACTCAGCCCCAGCATTTT
14	TRBJ2-7	NA	TRBV2	NA	CASSSRGPSYEQYF	TGTGCCAGCAGCAGTCGAGGGCCCTCCTACGAGCAGTACTTC